Shown below are 17 T cell receptor beta chains from a single sample sequenced in a study of OX40 agonist ivuxolimab in advanced cancers. Only in-frame clones appear in the TCRdb table, and some are missing; sequencing was by immunoSEQ multiplex PCR. The sample holds about 99,000 clones, roughly 95% seen once. Material: CD4+ or CD8+ T cells sorted from blood, obtained in a trial of the OX40 agonist ivuxolimab. These receptors all come from an adult with an advanced solid tumor such as melanoma, head and neck, liver or kidney cancer.

The gene calls are TRBV2 and TRBJ2-6; D uncertain. The CDR3 contains 14 residues. Germline V lookup: CDR1 SNHLY, CDR2 FYNNEI. V was clipped by 7 bases and J by 0 bases, with 7 bases between them. The CDR3 DNA follows: TGTGCCAGCAATGGGAACTCTGGGGCCAACGTCCTGACTTTC. Translation: CASNGNSGANVLTF.

Here the CDR3 reads CASSRGSYNSPLHF. CDR3 sequence (DNA): TGTGCCAGCAGTAGGGGGAGCTATAATTCACCCCTCCACTTT. The gene calls are TRBV5-6 and TRBJ1-6; weak D call: TRBD1 (6 bases). The germline V and J ends were trimmed by 5 bases and 3 bases, with 9 bases remaining between them. The CDR3 runs to 14 residues. Germline CDR1 SGHDT, CDR2 YYEEEE.

The chain uses TRBV28 and TRBJ2-6; D is undetermined. Trimming took off 3 bases at V and 3 bases at J, with 0 bases between the two ends. Germline V CDR1 and CDR2: MDHEN, SYDVKM. The CDR3 extends over 12 amino acids. In nucleotides, the CDR3 is TGTGCCAGCAGTTTTGGGGCCAACGTCCTGACTTTC. Its translation: CASSFGANVLTF.

The rearrangement links TRBV18 to TRBJ2-5; D is ambiguous. V lost 0 bases to trimming and J lost 0 bases, with 11 bases between them. CDR1 and CDR2 (germline): KGHSH, LQKENI. This CDR3 comprises 16 residues. Here the CDR3 reads CASSPPNEANQETQYF. CDR3 nucleotide sequence: TGTGCCAGCTCACCACCGAACGAGGCTAACCAAGAGACCCAGTACTTC.

The chain uses TRBV15 and TRBJ1-4; D may be TRBD1 (5 bases). The CDR3 has 15 residues. The germline V and J ends were trimmed by 7 bases and 7 bases, with 19 bases remaining between them. From germline, CDR1 is LNHNV and CDR2 YYDKDF (reference sequence). CDR3 protein: CATTPGGGLSEKLFF. The DNA of the CDR3 is TGTGCCACCACCCCCGGGGGGGGACTGTCTGAAAAACTGTTTTTT.

The chain is built from TRBV7-2 and TRBJ2-5; TRBD2 matches at 11 bases. This CDR3 spans 18 amino acids. Germline V gene lookup returns CDR1 SGHTA and CDR2 FQGNSA. J lost 3 bases, V lost 5 bases, and 14 bases had no gene match. The CDR3 is CASSIRSGTSGYKETQYF. In DNA, the CDR3 is TGTGCCAGCAGCATTAGGTCCGGGACTAGCGGCTACAAAGAGACCCAGTACTTC.

The J gene is TRBJ1-1, the V gene TRBV4-2; 7 positions match TRBD1. Trimming removed 1 base from V and 0 bases from J; junction bases left unmatched: 8. The CDR3 sequence is 17 residues long. The V gene's germline CDR1 is LGHNA and CDR2 YNFKEQ. The CDR3 loop reads CASSQVTGANLNTEAFF. CDR3 in DNA: TGTGCCAGCAGCCAAGTCACAGGGGCGAATTTGAACACTGAAGCTTTCTTT.

The CDR3 region is CASSRSDGQPQHF. The CDR3, as DNA: TGTGCCAGCAGCCGATCGGACGGGCAGCCCCAGCATTTT. The V call is TRBV11-2, the J call TRBJ1-5; unclear D gene. CDR1 SGHAT and CDR2 FQNNGV come from the germline V gene. The V end lost 5 bases, the J end lost 7 bases, and 12 bases lay between the germline ends. The CDR3 has 13 amino acids.

This clone has only one observation. The chain combines TRBV4-3 with TRBJ1-1; 9 positions agree with TRBD1. There are 15 residues in the CDR3. J gave up 4 bases and V 1 base, and 4 bases lay outside the gene matches. In germline, CDR1 is LGHNA, CDR2 YSLEER. CDR3 protein: CASSQVQGASTEAFF. The CDR3 coding sequence is TGCGCCAGCAGCCAAGTACAGGGGGCATCCACTGAAGCTTTCTTT.

The chain joins TRBV7-2 to TRBJ1-2; D is possibly TRBD1 (5 bases). Looked up from germline, CDR1 is SGHTA and CDR2 is FQGNSA. Trimming removed 1 base at V and 8 bases at J, with 11 bases between. This CDR3 region has 13 residues. CDR3 protein: CASSLEGRGGYTF. As DNA, the CDR3 is TGTGCCAGCAGCTTAGAGGGACGGGGCGGCTACACCTTC.

This chain uses TRBV5-4 with TRBJ2-3; weak D call: TRBD2 (7 bases). The germline V gene has CDR1 SGHNT and CDR2 YYREEE (reference sequence). The V and J ends lost 2 bases and 9 bases respectively, with 16 bases between them. This CDR3 comprises 14 residues. Here the CDR3 reads CASSLGGGEGTQYF. The CDR3, as DNA: TGTGCCAGCAGCTTAGGGGGGGGAGAGGGCACGCAGTATTTT.

The chain has TRBV5-1 and TRBJ1-2; D is ambiguous. V lost 0 bases, J lost 9 bases, and 12 bases lay in between. The germline gives CDR1 SGHRS, CDR2 YFSETQ. The CDR3 runs to 13 residues. CDR3 bases: TGCGCCAGCAGCTTGGGAGGACCCGGACGCTACACCTTC. Translated, it gives CASSLGGPGRYTF.

The CDR3 DNA reads TGTGCCAGCAGCTTAGTAGGACAGGGGCCCCCTAGCGAGCAGTACTTC. Encoded protein: CASSLVGQGPPSEQYF. The chain recombines TRBV7-6 with TRBJ2-7; 9 bases are shared with TRBD1. The germline gives CDR1 SGHVS, CDR2 FNYEAQ. Losses at the gene ends were 1 base for V and 6 bases for J; bases not matched to a gene: 10. The CDR3 length is 16 residues. Looking up the rest from reference TRBV7-6 and TRBJ2-7 gives the full variable domain: GAGVSQSPRYKVTKRGQDVALRCDPISGHVSLYWYRQALGQGPEFLTYFNYEAQQDKSGLPNDRFSAERPEGSISTLTIQRTEQRDSAMYRCASSLVGQGPPSEQYFGPGTRLTVT.

V and J are TRBV10-3 and TRBJ2-1; TRBD2 agrees at 11 bases. CDR3 length equals 16 residues. Germline V gene lookup returns CDR1 ENHRY and CDR2 SYGVKD. Trimming at V came to 0 bases and at J to 14 bases, leaving 12 bases not matched to a gene. Here the CDR3 reads CAISESPSGRTELEFF. CDR3 in DNA: TGTGCCATCAGTGAGTCCCCTAGCGGGAGGACCGAGCTTGAGTTCTTC.

This chain joins TRBV4-1 and TRBJ2-3, with 7 bases that match TRBD1. Germline values: CDR1 MGHRA, CDR2 YSYEKL. This CDR3 is built from 15 residues. Trimming at V came to 4 bases and at J to 3 bases, leaving 7 bases not matched to a gene. CDR3 amino acids: CASSRGGRETDTQYF. As DNA, the CDR3 is TGCGCCAGCAGCCGAGGGGGCAGGGAAACAGATACGCAGTATTTT.

This sequence joins TRBV5-4 and TRBJ1-6; 7 bases are shared with TRBD1. Germline values: CDR1 SGHNT, CDR2 YYREEE (reference sequence). This CDR3 spans 16 amino acids. After removal of 0 bases from V and 7 bases from J, the junction contained 7 bases not matched to a gene. As DNA, the CDR3 is TGTGCCAGCAGCTTGGAGGCGGGGACAGCCAATTCACCCCTCCACTTT. Its protein product is CASSLEAGTANSPLHF.

The chain is built from TRBV7-2 and TRBJ2-7; 8 bases line up with TRBD1. V lost 2 bases, J lost 3 bases, and 6 bases stayed unmatched. The CDR3 is 15 amino acids. Germline V gives CDR1 SGHTA, CDR2 FQGNSA. This chain's CDR3 is CASSLLGDRRYEQYF. The CDR3 region has the DNA TGTGCCAGCAGCTTATTGGGGGACAGGCGCTACGAGCAGTACTTC.